This TCR beta chain derives from a study of a mutant IDH1 vaccine in newly diagnosed glioma. Across the study: Prior therapy was radiotherapy, temozolomide, or both; most received both.

Points on this clone: Antigen unknown.

Libraries were prepared by immunoSEQ multiplex PCR; TCRdb keeps only in-frame clonotypes and omits some of them. The sample includes approximately 47,000 clones, roughly 91% of them seen just once. As for time point: week 35, safety follow-up. The vaccine gave 300 ug of a 20-mer mutant IDH1 peptide subcutaneously per dose. Sequencing used PBMCs, obtained from a glioma patient whose treatment included an IDH1 peptide vaccine. The receptor comes from a middle-aged woman with glioma.

CDR3 bases: TGTGCCAGCAGTTATTCCGGGACAGGGAATTCACCCCTCCACTTT. Amino acids: CASSYSGTGNSPLHF. The genes are TRBV6-5 and TRBJ1-6; 9 nucleotides agree with TRBD1. The V and J ends lost 3 bases and 7 bases, in that order; junction bases with no gene match: 4. The CDR3 length is 15 residues. Germline CDR1 MNHEY, CDR2 SVGAGI.